Each of the 20 T cell receptor beta chains below was sequenced from the same sample in a study of tumor and adjacent non-tumor tissue in lung cancer. The library came from three nested PCR rounds adapted from ARM-PCR protocols. Using its own MiXCR run on the multiplex PCR reads, TCRdb lists one record per CDR3 protein. The table shows more than 70,000 distinct CDR3 sequences, with more than 60% occurring only once. No cell sorting was done before RNA was extracted from the tissue. The sequencing input was lung tumor tissue. The source is a man in his 70s with non-small cell lung cancer.

This clonotype was detected many times. The rearrangement joins TRBV11-2 to TRBJ2-3; TRBD2 agrees at 16 bases. Unmatched junction bases numbered 7, after V lost 5 bases and J lost 8 bases. This CDR3 has 16 residues. Germline V gene sequence: CDR1 SGHAT, CDR2 FQNNGV. The CDR3 sequence is CASSTGLAGGSGTQYF. In nucleotides, the CDR3 is TGTGCCAGCAGCACGGGACTAGCGGGGGGGTCGGGTACGCAGTATTTT.

About this clonotype: No conserved phenylalanine or tryptophan ends this CDR3, so it is likely a read error. The J gene is TRBJ2-1, the V gene TRBV11-3, with no clear D. The CDR3 extends over 15 amino acids. The germline V gene encodes CDR1 SGHNT and CDR2 YENEEA. V lost 6 bases, J lost 3 bases, and 15 bases lay in between. The CDR3 region has the DNA TGTGCCAGCAGGGAACAGCTTAGCTTCTACAATGAGCAGTTCGTC. This gives the protein CASREQLSFYNEQFV.

Worth noting for this clonotype: Being one base from a much bigger clone, this may be a read error. The CDR3 sequence: CASSILAPETQYF. CDR3 DNA: TGTGCCAGCAGCATCCTCGCCCCCGAGACCCAGTACTTC. J is TRBJ2-5 and V is TRBV12-3 or TRBV12-4; D is undetermined. V lost 6 bases and J lost 5, with 13 bases in between. The CDR3 contains 13 residues.

For this clonotype: Relative to the germline gene, one junction end is altered; a read error may explain this. This chain connects TRBV4-1 to TRBJ1-3, with TRBD1 identical over 7 bases. CDR3 length: 18 residues. Per the germline V gene, CDR1 is MGHRA and CDR2 is YSYEKL. CDR3 loop: CAGSPHLGQETAGNTIYF. Here the CDR3 DNA reads TGCGCCGGCAGCCCCCACCTAGGACAGGAGACAGCGGGAAACACCATATATTTT.

With regard to this clonotype: Possible read error: a much larger clone is one base away. The V gene is TRBV4-1, the J gene TRBJ2-1; the D is unclear. This CDR3 comprises 13 residues. Per germline, CDR1 MGHRA and CDR2 YSYEKL. CDR3 sequence (DNA): TGCGCCAGCAGCCTAGACGGCTACGATGAGCAGTTCTTC. Protein: CASSLDGYDEQFF.

Regarding this clonotype: Sequence at one end of the junction differs from germline and may be a read error. J is TRBJ1-2 and V is TRBV6-5, with D tentatively TRBD1 (5 bases). The length of the CDR3 is 14 residues. The germline V gene has CDR1 MNHEY and CDR2 SVGAGI. CDR3 sequence reads: CASSYIRAPHGHTF. In DNA form, the CDR3 reads TGTGCCAGCAGTTATATCAGGGCTCCCCATGGCCACACCTTC.

With respect to this clonotype: At one boundary the junction diverges from the germline segment, which might be a read error. The chain couples TRBV5-5 to TRBJ2-7; 7 nucleotides line up with TRBD1. The germline V gene encodes CDR1 SGHKS and CDR2 YYEKEE (reference sequence). This CDR3 has 12 amino acids. The CDR3 DNA reads TGTGCCAGCGGCTTGTCAGGGGGCGAGCAGTACTTC. Encoded protein: CASGLSGGEQYF. The complete variable domain, with remaining parts taken from reference TRBV5-5 and TRBJ2-7, reads DAGVTQSPTHLIKTRGQQVTLRCSPISGHKSVSWYQQVLGQGPQFIFQYYEKEERGRGNFPDRFSARQFPNYSSELNVNALLLGDSALYLCASGLSGGEQYFGPGTRLTVT.

The chain uses TRBV5-1 and TRBJ2-3; 9 bases are a match to TRBD2. The CDR3 is made up of 15 amino acids. In germline, CDR1 is SGHRS, CDR2 YFSETQ. J was trimmed by 3 bases and V by 0 bases; bases with no gene match: 2. This chain's CDR3 is CASSLALAGTDTQYF. CDR3 sequence (DNA): TGCGCCAGCAGCTTGGCTCTAGCGGGAACAGATACGCAGTATTTT.

This clonotype was found once. At one end, the junction sequence differs from germline, possibly due to a read error. The CDR3 DNA is TGCACCAGCAGCTTAGGGGGGAGCCCTTATAATTCACACCTCCACTTT. Protein sequence: CTSSLGGSPYNSHLHF. The chain links TRBV11-2 to TRBJ1-6, with a weak D call TRBD1 (6 bases). Germline V gene data show CDR1 as SGHAT and CDR2 as FQNNGV. This CDR3 is built from 16 residues. The variable domain in full, completed from reference TRBV11-2 and TRBJ1-6, reads EAGVAQSPRYKIIEKRQSVAFWCNPISGHATLYWYQQILGQGPKLLIQFQNNGVVDDSQLPKDRFSAERLKGVDSTLKIQPAKLEDSAVYLCTSSLGGSPYNSHLHFGNGTRLTVT.

On this clonotype itself: A read error may account for a junction end that differs from germline. The rearrangement uses TRBV4-2 and TRBJ1-5, with a weak D call TRBD1 (5 bases). This CDR3 comprises 17 residues. CDR1 and CDR2 from the germline V gene are LGHNA and YNFKEQ. In DNA, the CDR3 is TGTACCAGCAGCCAAGGGGATAAGGAAGGGCCCAAGCAGCCCCAGCATTTT. Its translation is CTSSQGDKEGPKQPQHF.

About this clonotype itself: At one end the junction does not follow the germline gene, possibly because of a read error. This rearrangement joins TRBV2 to TRBJ2-3; D not resolved. Germline CDR1 and CDR2: SNHLY and FYNNEI. There are 14 residues in the CDR3. CDR3 nucleotide sequence: TGTCCCAGCAGTGAGCATTTTCGTACAGATACGCAGTATTTT. Its protein is CPSSEHFRTDTQYF.

This chain links TRBV11-2 with TRBJ2-7, with 10 bases matching TRBD2. The junction had 12 bases not matched to a gene; V was cut back by 0 bases and J by 13 bases. CDR1 and CDR2 from the germline V gene are SGHAT and FQNNGV. The CDR3 spans 15 residues. Here the CDR3 DNA reads TGTGCCAGCAGCTTAGATTTAGCGGGGGGCTCCAATCGATACTTC. It specifies CASSLDLAGGSNRYF.

Worth noting for this clonotype: The junction and the germline gene differ at one end; a read error may be behind it. This sequence joins TRBV28 and TRBJ2-1; 7 bases agree with TRBD1. Germline V lookup: CDR1 MDHEN, CDR2 SYDVKM. The CDR3 is 15 residues long. The CDR3, as DNA: TGTGTCAGCAGTCCCCAGCGACAGGGTTATAATGAGCAGTTCTTC. Protein sequence: CVSSPQRQGYNEQFF.

With regard to this clonotype: The conserved phenylalanine or tryptophan normally closing the CDR3 is absent here, so this likely arose from a read error. V usage is TRBV10-3 and J usage is TRBJ2-7; a possible D gene is TRBD2 (5 bases). This CDR3 contains 11 residues. Germline V CDR1 and CDR2: ENHRY, SYGVKD. The CDR3 DNA is TGTGTCAGCGGCGACGACTACGAGCAGTACTTA. Protein sequence: CVSGDDYEQYL.

This clonotype has a count of ten or more. The chain employs TRBV6-1 and TRBJ1-5; D is unclear. V gave up 4 bases and J gave up 7 bases, with 11 bases separating them. This CDR3 has 13 amino acids. Germline CDR1 MNHNS, CDR2 SASEGT. The CDR3: CASSVVGGQPQHF. The DNA of the CDR3 is TGTGCCAGCAGTGTCGTAGGAGGCCAGCCCCAGCATTTT.

The chain employs TRBV29-1 and TRBJ2-1; D perhaps matches TRBD1 (6 bases). Germline CDR1 is SQVTM and CDR2 is ANQGSEA. V was cut by 1 base and J by 12 bases, with 16 bases left in between. This CDR3 has 13 amino acids. CDR3 DNA: TGCAGCGTTGAAGCCAGGGGATTTCTTGGGCAGTTCTTC. Its translation is CSVEARGFLGQFF.

This sequence joins TRBV7-3 and TRBJ2-3; TRBD1 or TRBD2 may be the D gene (5 bases each). V was clipped by 1 base and J by 5 bases, with 10 bases between them. The CDR3 has 14 amino acids. Germline V CDR1 and CDR2: SGHTA, FQGTGA. CDR3 in amino acids: CASSLKSGGDTQYF. CDR3 nucleotides: TGTGCCAGCAGCTTAAAGTCTGGGGGAGATACGCAGTATTTT.

Note on this clonotype: A much larger clone is a single base away; this may be a read error. The chain employs TRBV6-6 and TRBJ1-5; 7 bases agree with TRBD1. Per germline, CDR1 MNHNY and CDR2 SVGAGI (reference sequence). CDR3 length: 14 residues. In nucleotides, the CDR3 is TGTGCCAGCAACCGGGGACAGACCAATCGGCCCCAGCATTTT. It yields the protein CASNRGQTNRPQHF.

This clonotype was observed many times. V and J are TRBV5-4 and TRBJ1-4, with 9 bases matching TRBD1. V lost 3 bases to trimming and J lost 8 bases; unmatched junction nucleotides: 11. Germline loops: CDR1 SGHNT, CDR2 YYREEE (reference sequence). The CDR3 is made up of 16 amino acids. CDR3 amino acids: CASSSSVGQGGEKLFF. As DNA, the CDR3 is TGTGCCAGCAGCTCTTCCGTGGGACAGGGCGGCGAAAAACTGTTTTTT.

Note on this clonotype: A much larger clone lies a single base off, so this may be a read error. The V and J genes are TRBV5-5 and TRBJ1-1, with unresolved D. CDR3 length: 14 residues. Germline values: CDR1 SGHKS, CDR2 YYEKEE (reference sequence). The CDR3 sequence: CASNLTSRNTEAFF. The CDR3, as DNA: TGTGCCAGCAACTTGACCTCTCGGAACACTGAAGCTTTCTTT.